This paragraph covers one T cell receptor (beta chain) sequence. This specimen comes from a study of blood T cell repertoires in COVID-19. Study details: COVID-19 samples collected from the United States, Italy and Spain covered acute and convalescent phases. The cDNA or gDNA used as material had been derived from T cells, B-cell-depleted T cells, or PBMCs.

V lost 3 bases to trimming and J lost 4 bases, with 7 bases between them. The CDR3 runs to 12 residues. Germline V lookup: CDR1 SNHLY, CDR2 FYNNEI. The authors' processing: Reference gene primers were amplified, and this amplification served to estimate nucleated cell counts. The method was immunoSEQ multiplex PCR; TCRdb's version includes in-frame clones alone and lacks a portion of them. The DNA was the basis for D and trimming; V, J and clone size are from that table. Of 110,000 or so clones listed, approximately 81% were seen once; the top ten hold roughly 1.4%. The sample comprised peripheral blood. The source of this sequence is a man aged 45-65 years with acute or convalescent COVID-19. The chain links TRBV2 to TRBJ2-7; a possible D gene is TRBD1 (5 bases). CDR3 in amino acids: CASSDTGYEQYV. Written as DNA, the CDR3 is TGTGCCAGCAGTGATACAGGTTACGAGCAGTACGTC.